This T cell receptor beta chain is from a study of blood T cell repertoires in COVID-19 (dated by TCRdb to 2020 to 2021). A note on the overall study: Samples from collaborators originated in the United States, Italy and Spain and spanned both the acute and convalescent phases of COVID-19. The repertoires were released in a freely available public database meant as a resource for research on the immune response to SARS-CoV-2. Subjects who had been exposed to COVID-19, were actively infected with it, or had recovered from it provided the deeply sampled blood TCRbeta repertoires that made up the dataset. Nearly every sample came with metadata listing a de-identified subject ID, COVID-19 status, age in years and sex. The prospective study material was composed of cDNA or gDNA derived from T cells, B-cell-depleted T cells, or PBMCs. Where HLA class I and class II types were available, the types were taken from metadata supplied by the sample provider, not from assay-based typing. Samples were obtained from the ongoing ImmuneRACE study (first 160 participants) and from roughly 1,300 subjects provided by 6 global collaborators. What the study reported, not specific to this receptor: How much clinical and demographic metadata was included differed by source and by participant, and the metadata was provided uncurated.

TCRbeta CDR3 regions were amplified from genomic DNA using the immunoSEQ Assay, a bias-controlled multiplex PCR. Concerning the study's data processing: Nucleated cell counts per sample were estimated from amplification of reference gene primers within the assay. To quantify the absolute abundance of each unique TCRbeta CDR3 rearrangement, sequence reads were collapsed and filtered. Productive Simpson clonality was computed per sample as the square root of Simpson's diversity index over productive rearrangements. The clones in this table, taken by TCRdb from immuneACCESS, are in-frame only. Not every clone is retained; where verified, under half of the shortfall comes from an unresolved V gene, and the cause of the rest is unknown. From that table come the V and J calls and clone size; the DNA was used to work out D and trimming. The sample has hundreds of thousands of clones on record, around 86% of them singletons. 3.8% of the sample goes to the ten largest clones.

The CDR1 and CDR2 encoded by the germline V gene (reference sequence) are MNHEY and SMNVEV. The CDR3 runs 14 residues from the cysteine to the phenylalanine. Here the CDR3 DNA is all that survives: 42 bases in frame from base 1. The germline V and J ends show losses of 5 bases and 7 bases respectively, and no gene match explains 8 bases of the junction. The sample holds one count of this clone. The clone's antigen remains unknown. Base qualities are not at hand, and no much larger clone is one base apart. Enrolling through a virtual design, the prospective study's participants ranged in age from roughly 18 to 89 years and lived across 24 United States geographic areas. In the prospective study, cohorts were assigned on the basis of participant-reported clinical history obtained from a screening survey and a study questionnaire. In the prospective study, whole blood, serum and a nasopharyngeal or oropharyngeal swab were collected from each participant by mobile phlebotomists. Over a roughly 2-month period, participants in the prospective study had the option of providing additional blood draws and questionnaires. Prospective study blood samples were shipped either frozen or at room temperature before DNA extraction.

The chain employs TRBV27 and TRBJ1-5; 7 junctional bases match TRBD1. The sample taken for sequencing was PBMCs or T cells enriched from blood (not recorded which). The sequence was collected from a woman aged 40 to 55 with acute COVID-19. This receptor carries the CDR3 CASSGRDSKQPQHF. The DNA sequence is given as TGTGCCAGCAGTGGCCGGGACAGTAAACAGCCCCAGCATTTT.